This T cell receptor beta chain was sequenced during a study of T-cell memory formation after mild COVID-19. This clonotype was picked up a small number of times. Looked up from germline, CDR1 is SGHRS and CDR2 is YFSETQ. This CDR3 is 14 amino acids long. V was clipped by 5 bases and J by 5 bases; unmatched bases: 5. Via MiXCR, TCRdb re-called the 5' RACE reads, giving one row per CDR3 protein. The repertoire includes roughly 130,000 distinct CDR3 sequences, over 15% of them detected once, and about 5.2% sits in the top ten. Sequences were obtained from PBMCs or a T cell subset sorted from them (not recorded which). The chain joins TRBV5-1 to TRBJ2-1; 9 bases align to TRBD2. The clonotype originates from a man younger than 30 who had mild COVID-19 (a few samples of this study predate the infection). Cell type and time point are not known. The CDR3 nucleotides are TGCGCCAGCAGAAGCGGGGGGCCCAACAATGAGCAGTTCTTC. Translation: CASRSGGPNNEQFF.